This T cell receptor (beta chain) was sequenced in a study of PD-1 blockade in classical Hodgkin lymphoma. Findings and caveats of the study: Newly diagnosed patients reportedly had lower baseline TCR diversity than healthy donors. Whatever underlies the repertoire differences (possibly disease activity or prior therapy) remains undefined.

Time point defined: newly diagnosed, previously untreated cHL patient sample. The comparison group had newly diagnosed, previously untreated classical Hodgkin lymphoma. Germline V gene lookup returns CDR1 SEHNR and CDR2 FQNEAQ (reference sequence). The germline V and J ends were trimmed by 1 base and 6 bases, with 12 bases remaining between them. The CDR3 extends over 14 amino acids. To note about this clone: Its antigen remains unknown.

The protocol was immunoSEQ multiplex PCR, while the TCRdb copy is restricted to in-frame clones and leaves out a portion. Here the sample spans tens of thousands of clones, around 94% being singletons. The specimen sequenced was peripheral blood mononuclear cells (PBMCs). The V and J genes are TRBV7-9 and TRBJ1-2; TRBD1 is a possible D gene (5 bases). This receptor was identified in a human donor with classical Hodgkin lymphoma. In DNA form, the CDR3 reads TGTGCCAGCAGCTTAGAACTGCAGGGAGATGGCTACACCTTC. It encodes CASSLELQGDGYTF. Together with reference TRBV7-9 and TRBJ1-2, the CDR3 gives the full variable domain: DTGVSQNPRHKITKRGQNVTFRCDPISEHNRLYWYRQTLGQGPEFLTYFQNEAQLEKSRLLSDRFSAERPKGSFSTLEIQRTEQGDSAMYLCASSLELQGDGYTFGSGTRLTVV.